This T cell receptor beta chain was captured by sequencing in a study of beta chain features in type 1 diabetes. Findings of the study overall: When VDJ junctions were examined, type 1 diabetes patients showed fewer insertions and more deletions. Researchers cautioned that cDNA sequencing could over-represent cells with high TCR expression. TCRB CDR3s from Type 1 diabetes patients were moderately but significantly shorter in all four CD4+ subsets.

This CDR3 has 15 amino acids. Germline assignment: CDR1 LGHNA and CDR2 YSLEER. V lost 0 bases and J 4 bases, leaving 10 bases between the germline ends. Expressed TCRB transcripts were sequenced after all isolated RNA was converted to cDNA. The repertoire was sequenced with immunoSEQ multiplex PCR; TCRdb's copy has only in-frame clones and lacks some. The top ten hold 0.45% to 0.55% of the sample, which has some 160,000 clones, about 8.3% seen once. This clone was observed a few times. The antigen is undetermined. Material: central memory CD4+ T cells from blood. This chain links TRBV4-3 with TRBJ1-5; D unclear. This TCR was recovered from a woman between 18 and 29 years old with type 1 diabetes. This CDR3 is CASSQEWATNQPQHF. DNA of the CDR3: TGCGCCAGCAGCCAAGAGTGGGCCACGAATCAGCCCCAGCATTTT.